These T cell receptor beta chains were read from a single sample in a study of cytomegalovirus exposure and HLA in healthy donors. Generated by immunoSEQ multiplex PCR, the TCRdb table keeps only in-frame clones and is missing some. The table has roughly 120,000 clones, around 76% seen once. Sequenced: PBMCs. These receptors all stem from a man in his forties or fifties in good health and CMV-seropositive. CDR3s include the opening cysteine and the closing phenylalanine or tryptophan. A D gene is named only where the DNA matches it firmly. Size is omitted from some rows. Given values are once, few, many or a class for expanded clones.

size	V	D	J	DNA	CDR3
once	TRBV4-1	NA	TRBJ2-7	TGCGCCAGCAGCCTTGCATGGACACTCTCCTACGAGCAGTACTTC	CASSLAWTLSYEQYF
NA	TRBV6-5	TRBD2	TRBJ2-1	TGTGCCAGCAGCCTTCGACTAGCGGGAGGTGATGAGCAGTTCTTC	CASSLRLAGGDEQFF
few	TRBV6-6	TRBD2	TRBJ2-1	TGTGCCAGCAGTCCACGACGGGGACTAGCAAGTGAGCAGTTCTTC	CASSPRRGLASEQFF
once	TRBV10-3	TRBD1	TRBJ1-2	TGCGCCATCAGTGACCCGGGACAGGGATTCCGACTAAACTATGGCTACACCTTC	CAISDPGQGFRLNYGYTF
once	TRBV29-1	NA	TRBJ1-2	TGCAGCGTTGACCGGGACACTAACTATGGCTACACCTTC	CSVDRDTNYGYTF
once	TRBV9	TRBD2	TRBJ2-3	TGTGCCAGCAGCGAAAGCGGGGGGAGACCCACAGATACGCAGTATTTT	CASSESGGRPTDTQYF
NA	TRBV7-9	NA	TRBJ1-2	TGTGCCAGCAGCTTAGAGGGCAGGGCAGGAGGCTACACCTTC	CASSLEGRAGGYTF
NA	TRBV7-9	TRBD2	TRBJ2-3	TGTGCCAGCAGCGGCGGGCTAGCGGGGGTTACGCAGTATTTT	CASSGGLAGVTQYF
once	TRBV28	NA	TRBJ1-4	TGTGCCAGCAGTTTAGGAGGGGAAAAACTGTTTTTT	CASSLGGEKLFF
NA	TRBV5-6	TRBD2	TRBJ2-3	TGTGCCAGCAGCGGAACCGGGACTAGCGGTCGCACAGATACGCAGTATTTT	CASSGTGTSGRTDTQYF
NA	TRBV2	TRBD2	TRBJ2-5	TGTGCCAGCAGCGAAGACTCTATGGCTAGCGGGGGTGGGACCCAGTACTTC	CASSEDSMASGGGTQYF
NA	TRBV4-2	NA	TRBJ1-1	TGTGCCAGCAGCCACAGACAGGAAAACACTGAAGCTTTCTTT	CASSHRQENTEAFF
NA	TRBV5-1	TRBD1	TRBJ2-1	TGCGCCAGCAGCTTGGAGGGGACAGGGCCGGGGGATGAGCAGTTCTTC	CASSLEGTGPGDEQFF
NA	TRBV12-5	NA	TRBJ1-4	TGTGCTAGTGGTACCTTGTCCCCCCCGGCGGGGAATGAAAAACTGTTTTTT	CASGTLSPPAGNEKLFF
few	TRBV6-1	TRBD1	TRBJ1-2	TGTGCCAGCAGTTCACGACAGGGGTTATCGAGTGGCTACACCTTC	CASSSRQGLSSGYTF
once	TRBV6-5	NA	TRBJ2-1	TGTGCCAGCAGAACTACCTACAATGAGCAGTTCTTC	CASRTTYNEQFF
NA	TRBV28	TRBD1	TRBJ2-3	TGTGCCAGCAGTTTCAGGGGGCGGACAGATACGCAGTATTTT	CASSFRGRTDTQYF
few	TRBV11-2	TRBD2	TRBJ2-5	TGTGCCAGCAGCCCACTAGCGGGAGGGTCTTTAAGAAGGACCCAGTACTTC	CASSPLAGGSLRRTQYF
NA	TRBV4-2	NA	TRBJ2-3	TGTGCCAGCAGCCAAGCTTCTCGGGGTACAGATACGCAGTATTTT	CASSQASRGTDTQYF
NA	TRBV12-5	TRBD2	TRBJ2-1	TGTGCTAGTGGTTTGTCCCCTAGGGCTAGCGGGGGCAATGAGCAGTTCTTC	CASGLSPRASGGNEQFF